This T cell receptor beta chain appears in the sequencing data of a study of cytomegalovirus exposure and HLA in healthy donors. In the study overall: Most donors, around 81% of a few hundred genotyped, fell in the Caucasian-associated ancestry cluster. Study-wide results and caveats: Some segments of the V type, notably TRBV6-2 and TRBV6-3, were excluded as indistinguishable. Within a later analysis, the majority of CMV-associated TCR beta chains appeared HLA-restricted.

Remarks on this clone: Its antigen is currently unknown.

Losses at the gene ends were 0 bases for V and 0 bases for J; bases not matched to a gene: 11. Germline V gene data show CDR1 as SGDLS and CDR2 as YYNGEE. This CDR3 contains 19 residues. With 60 Vbeta and 13 Jbeta primers, the PCR was carried out. Sequencing used immunoSEQ multiplex PCR; TCRdb keeps in-frame clones, though not all of them. Among tens of thousands of clones, 75% to 85% were seen once, and the ten largest hold 6%. The chain couples TRBV9 to TRBJ2-3, with 9 bases aligning to TRBD2. Material for sequencing was PBMCs. The clonotype was recovered from a male donor in good health and CMV-seronegative. The CDR3 region is CASSVGSGLAGFSTDTQYF. The CDR3 DNA is TGTGCCAGCAGCGTAGGATCGGGGCTAGCGGGATTTAGCACAGATACGCAGTATTTT.